The T cell receptor beta chain under discussion was sequenced for a study of monozygotic twins with inflammatory bowel disease. The study's findings and limits: Healthy co-twins showed greater TCRbeta diversity (inverse Simpson) than IBD patients. The analysis did not separate different T cell subtypes. In patient repertoires, differing immunosuppressive treatments may have added some variability.

In regard to this clonotype: Antigen specificity is unknown.

Around 3,600 ng of total RNA went into each TCR library. TCRdb reanalyzed the 5' RACE reads, giving one entry per CDR3 protein sequence and no DNA. The ten top clones account for 2.4%, within a sample of 350,000 to 550,000 distinct CDR3 sequences. CDR3 length equals 15 residues. From germline, CDR1 is GTSNPN and CDR2 SVGIG (reference sequence). Specimen: blood. This clonotype was sampled from a human donor with ulcerative colitis or Crohn's disease, or a healthy co-twin of an affected twin (not recorded which). The chain couples TRBV30 to TRBJ2-1; TCRdb designates TRBD1, a call that cannot be tested without DNA. The CDR3: CACTDRSSSYNEQFF.